This paragraph covers one TCR beta chain sequence. The source of the sample is a study of blood T cell repertoires in COVID-19. Study at large: COVID-19 samples from acute and convalescent phases originated in the United States, Italy and Spain. Sources were T cells, B-cell-depleted T cells, or PBMCs; the material itself was cDNA or gDNA.

Sequencing was performed with immunoSEQ multiplex PCR; in TCRdb, only in-frame clones are kept and a portion is missing. Of 300,000 to 400,000 clones in the sample, 65% to 85% are singletons; the top ten hold under 3%. The V gene end was trimmed by 5 bases and the J gene end by 3 bases; junction bases not matched to a gene: 6. Germline V CDR1 and CDR2: SGHNT, YENEEA. The CDR3 is 14 amino acids. Sequencing used peripheral blood. The rearrangement uses TRBV11-3 and TRBJ1-2, with 7 positions matching TRBD1. The TCR sequence derives from a man aged 30 to 39 with active or convalescent COVID-19. This CDR3 reads CASSRTGTDYGYTF. The CDR3 bases are TGTGCCAGCAGCCGGACCGGGACAGACTATGGCTACACCTTC. Looking up the rest from reference TRBV11-3 and TRBJ1-2 gives the full variable domain: EAGVVQSPRYKIIEKKQPVAFWCNPISGHNTLYWYLQNLGQGPELLIRYENEEAVDDSQLPKDRFSAERLKGVDSTLKIQPAELGDSAVYLCASSRTGTDYGYTFGSGTRLTVV.